Following are 26 T cell receptor beta chains from one sample sequenced in a study of glioma-infiltrating T cells after dendritic cell vaccination. Measured with immunoSEQ multiplex PCR; TCRdb has only the in-frame clones, and not every one. The sample has about 73,000 clones; roughly 82% are singletons. The source material was blood, sampled before dendritic cell vaccination. The receptor source for this set is a human donor with glioblastoma.

The chain combines TRBV6-6 with TRBJ2-5, with D hard to call. V dropped 0 bases and J dropped 1 base, with 9 bases sitting between them. CDR3 length: 15 residues. Per germline, CDR1 MNHNY and CDR2 SVGAGI (reference sequence). Here the CDR3 DNA reads TGTGCCAGCAGTTACTCGAAAGGAGTCCAAGAGACCCAGTACTTC. Translating gives CASSYSKGVQETQYF.

The chain joins TRBV4-2 to TRBJ2-5, with 11 bases that match TRBD1. This CDR3 spans 17 amino acids. The trim removed 0 bases at V and 4 bases at J, leaving 7 bases unmatched. CDR1 LGHNA and CDR2 YNFKEQ come from the germline V gene. The CDR3 coding sequence is TGTGCCAGCAGCCAAGATCGTGGACAGGGGGCAAGAGAGACCCAGTACTTC. The encoded protein is CASSQDRGQGARETQYF.

Regarding this clone: A junction end diverges from the germline sequence, so it may reflect a read error. This chain joins TRBV2 and TRBJ2-7, with TRBD1 identical over 10 bases. Germline CDR1 reads SNHLY; CDR2 reads FYNNEI. The length of the CDR3 is 12 residues. The CDR3 loop is CASSLPGQGFFF. DNA for the CDR3: TGTGCCAGCAGTCTTCCGGGACAGGGGTTTTTCTTC.

This clone was seen just once. This chain links TRBV9 with TRBJ2-1; 9 bases align to TRBD2. The junction had 6 bases not matched to a gene; V was cut back by 2 bases and J by 0 bases. This CDR3 is built from 17 residues. Germline V CDR1 and CDR2: SGDLS, YYNGEE. Here the CDR3 reads CASSVGLAGFSYNEQFF. CDR3 sequence (DNA): TGTGCCAGCAGCGTTGGGCTAGCGGGATTCTCCTACAATGAGCAGTTCTTC. The variable domain in full, with the rest retrieved from reference TRBV9 and TRBJ2-1, is DSGVTQTPKHLITATGQRVTLRCSPRSGDLSVYWYQQSLDQGLQFLIQYYNGEERAKGNILERFSAQQFPDLHSELNLSSLELGDSALYFCASSVGLAGFSYNEQFFGPGTRLTVL.

The rearrangement links TRBV5-6 to TRBJ2-7; 9 bases align to TRBD1. The CDR3 spans 15 residues. Per the germline V gene, CDR1 is SGHDT and CDR2 is YYEEEE. V shed 0 bases, J shed 3 bases, and the junction held 4 bases outside the gene matches. The CDR3 bases are TGTGCCAGCAGCTTGGGGCCGGGACAGGGCTACGAGCAGTACTTC. Its protein product is CASSLGPGQGYEQYF.

CDR3 residues: CASSFPIRGYGYTF. The CDR3 region has the DNA TGTGCCAGCAGCTTCCCCATCCGGGGGTATGGCTACACCTTC. This chain joins TRBV7-2 and TRBJ1-2; D perhaps matches TRBD1 (5 bases). The CDR3 is 14 residues long. The germline V gene has CDR1 SGHTA and CDR2 FQGNSA. Trimming left V 3 bases short and J 5 bases short, with 13 bases between.

The chain is built from TRBV2 and TRBJ2-3, with 13 bases fitting TRBD2. CDR3 size: 16 residues. After removal of 6 bases from V and 4 bases from J, the junction contained 7 bases not matched to a gene. Germline V gene sequence: CDR1 SNHLY, CDR2 FYNNEI. The CDR3 sequence is CASRELAGGQSDTQYF. The CDR3 nucleotides are TGTGCCAGCAGAGAACTAGCGGGGGGGCAATCAGATACGCAGTATTTT.

The chain has TRBV27 and TRBJ2-5; 8 bases are shared with TRBD2. The J call is uncertain, as TRBJ2-7 better fits the DNA end. The CDR3 length is 16 residues. Germline V gene sequence: CDR1 MNHEY, CDR2 SMNVEV (reference sequence). The CDR3 protein is CASSSGLAGRWYEQYF. In DNA form, the CDR3 reads TGTGCCAGCAGTTCTGGGCTAGCGGGTCGTTGGTACGAGCAGTACTTC.

This clone appeared a few times. The rearrangement links TRBV7-2 to TRBJ1-5; D not resolved. The V and J ends lost 1 base and 0 bases respectively, with 13 bases between them. The CDR3 consists of 17 residues. Germline V gives CDR1 SGHTA, CDR2 FQGNSA. In DNA form, the CDR3 reads TGTGCCAGCAGCTTAGGAGGCGGAACATATAGCAATCAGCCCCAGCATTTT. Translating gives CASSLGGGTYSNQPQHF. Complete variable domain (other parts from reference TRBV7-2 and TRBJ1-5): GAGVSQSPSNKVTEKGKDVELRCDPISGHTALYWYRQSLGQGLEFLIYFQGNSAPDKSGLPSDRFSAERTGGSVSTLTIQRTQQEDSAVYLCASSLGGGTYSNQPQHFGDGTRLSIL.

This chain links TRBV19 with TRBJ1-1; maybe TRBD1 (5 bases). The germline V gene has CDR1 LNHDA and CDR2 SQIVND (reference sequence). CDR3 length: 13 amino acids. Trimming removed 2 bases at V and 12 bases at J, with 16 bases between. DNA for the CDR3: TGTGCCAGTAGTATAAGGGAAACACAGGTGACTTTCTTT. This codes for CASSIRETQVTFF.

The chain uses TRBV19 and TRBJ1-5, with 8 bases identical to TRBD1. The CDR3 has 17 amino acids. V lost 7 bases to trimming and J lost 0 bases; unmatched junction nucleotides: 11. In germline, CDR1 is LNHDA, CDR2 SQIVND (reference sequence). The CDR3 sequence: CASTSGTGDNSNQPQHF. The CDR3 DNA follows: TGTGCCAGTACCTCCGGGACAGGCGATAATAGCAATCAGCCCCAGCATTTT.

This chain uses TRBV18 with TRBJ2-3, with 8 bases aligning to TRBD2. In germline, CDR1 is KGHSH, CDR2 LQKENI. The length of the CDR3 is 15 residues. V lost 3 bases, J lost 6 bases, and 8 bases stayed unmatched. Here the CDR3 DNA reads TGTGCCAGCTCACCGAGCGGACTAGCTGGCGATACGCAGTATTTT. Residues: CASSPSGLAGDTQYF.

The rearrangement uses TRBV11-2 and TRBJ2-1; TRBD1 agrees at 9 bases. CDR1 SGHAT and CDR2 FQNNGV come from the germline V gene. The J segment lost 6 bases and the V segment lost 7 bases, leaving 4 bases of the junction unmatched. The CDR3 spans 13 residues. CDR3 in DNA: TGTGCCAGCACGGACAGGGGCCGCAATGAGCAGTTCTTC. Its translation is CASTDRGRNEQFF.

The V and J genes are TRBV10-1 and TRBJ2-5; 8 bases align to TRBD1. V shed 3 bases, J shed 5 bases, and the junction held 8 bases outside the gene matches. The CDR3 covers 15 residues. The germline gives CDR1 WNHNN, CDR2 SYGVQD (reference sequence). The CDR3 nucleotides are TGCGCCAGCAGTGATGGGACAGGCGGGTCGGAGACCCAGTACTTC. Translated: CASSDGTGGSETQYF.

V is TRBV29-1 and J is TRBJ1-2, with 9 bases fitting TRBD1. The CDR3 loop spans 15 amino acids. The germline V gene encodes CDR1 SQVTM and CDR2 ANQGSEA. V was clipped by 3 bases and J by 6 bases; unmatched bases: 11. The CDR3 coding sequence is TGCAGCGTTGATTTACAGGGGGCGACGGGGGATGGCTACACCTTC. It is translated as CSVDLQGATGDGYTF.

This clone was detected only once. V is TRBV19 and J is TRBJ1-1; TRBD1 agrees at 10 bases. Germline V gives CDR1 LNHDA, CDR2 SQIVND (reference sequence). The junction had 9 bases not matched to a gene; V was cut back by 6 bases and J by 5 bases. There are 15 residues in the CDR3. In DNA form, the CDR3 reads TGTGCCAGTAGCAGACAGGGGGCAATGGAGACTGAAGCTTTCTTT. This translates into CASSRQGAMETEAFF. Combining the CDR3 with reference TRBV19 and TRBJ1-1 gives the whole variable domain DGGITQSPKYLFRKEGQNVTLSCEQNLNHDAMYWYRQDPGQGLRLIYYSQIVNDFQKGDIAEGYSVSREKKESFPLTVTSAQKNPTAFYLCASSRQGAMETEAFFGQGTRLTVV.

The genes are TRBV2 and TRBJ1-2; D is unresolved. Deletions cut 2 bases from V and 0 bases from J, with 10 bases between. CDR3 length: 15 residues. Germline-derived CDR1 and CDR2 are SNHLY and FYNNEI. CDR3 bases: TGTGCCAGCAGTGAAATGCACCTAGCTAACTATGGCTACACCTTC. Its translation is CASSEMHLANYGYTF.

This clone was recorded once. J is TRBJ2-3 and V is TRBV4-2, with 7 bases fitting TRBD1. Germline loops: CDR1 LGHNA, CDR2 YNFKEQ. The CDR3 has 20 residues. The junction had 16 bases not matched to a gene; V was cut back by 0 bases and J by 1 base. The CDR3 nucleotides are TGTGCCAGCAGCCAAGACTATAGGACAGGCCCCATCCGGGGCACAGATACGCAGTATTTT. It specifies CASSQDYRTGPIRGTDTQYF.

The chain is built from TRBV6-1 and TRBJ1-6; 9 nucleotides align to TRBD1. CDR1 is MNHNS, CDR2 SASEGT, per germline. Trimming took 2 bases from V and 7 from J; bases not matched to a gene: 3. The CDR3 contains 15 residues. The CDR3 sequence is CASSERQGVNSPLHF. The CDR3, as DNA: TGTGCCAGCAGTGAAAGACAGGGGGTAAATTCACCCCTCCACTTT.

This chain uses TRBV7-8 with TRBJ1-6; D uncertain. CDR1 and CDR2 (germline): SGHVS, FQNEAQ. The CDR3 contains 15 residues. V was clipped by 1 base and J by 2 bases, with 6 bases between them. The CDR3 loop reads CASSLGDPYNSPLHF. CDR3 nucleotide sequence: TGTGCCAGCAGCTTAGGCGATCCCTATAATTCACCCCTCCACTTT.

This rearrangement joins TRBV10-2 to TRBJ1-2; 8 positions agree with TRBD1. Germline V gene sequence: CDR1 WSHSY, CDR2 SAAADI. The CDR3 is made up of 13 amino acids. The ends lost 4 bases at V and 4 bases at J; junction bases unmatched: 2. DNA for the CDR3: TGCGCCAGCAGTGTGGACAGGGTCTATGGCTACACCTTC. Amino acids: CASSVDRVYGYTF.

V is TRBV6-6 and J is TRBJ2-1, with D uncertain. Germline assignment: CDR1 MNHNY and CDR2 SVGAGI (reference sequence). V dropped 8 bases and J dropped 0 bases, with 11 bases sitting between them. The CDR3 has 14 residues. CDR3 sequence reads: CASVAEPSYNEQFF. The CDR3 nucleotides are TGTGCCAGCGTCGCGGAACCCTCCTACAATGAGCAGTTCTTC.

The chain combines TRBV11-1 with TRBJ1-1; D is perhaps TRBD1 (6 bases). The CDR3 is 13 residues long. V was shortened by 5 bases and J by 6 bases, with 13 bases between the two germline ends. Germline CDR1 is SGHAT and CDR2 is FQDESV (reference sequence). As DNA, the CDR3 is TGTGCCAGCAGCAACAGGGTTATCGCTGAAGCTTTCTTT. Its protein is CASSNRVIAEAFF.

The V and J genes are TRBV30 and TRBJ1-5; maybe TRBD1 (6 bases). Trimming took off 1 base at V and 6 bases at J, with 10 bases between the two ends. CDR3 size: 13 residues. Germline V gene lookup returns CDR1 GTSNPN and CDR2 SVGIG (reference sequence). For the CDR3, the DNA is TGTGCCTGGAGTGGGGGGGGGCCTCAGCCCCAGCATTTT. This translates into CAWSGGGPQPQHF.

This rearrangement joins TRBV5-1 to TRBJ2-1; 14 nucleotides match TRBD2. Germline-derived CDR1 and CDR2 are SGHRS and YFSETQ. This CDR3 has 21 amino acids. Unmatched junction bases numbered 15, after V lost 4 bases and J lost 0 bases. The DNA for the CDR3 is TGCGCCAGCAGCCGCCGACCGGGACTAGCGGGAGATGGGAGCTCCTACAATGAGCAGTTCTTC. This translates into CASSRRPGLAGDGSSYNEQFF.

The chain has TRBV7-9 and TRBJ1-2; tentatively, D is TRBD1 (5 bases). The ends were cut back, 2 bases at V and 7 bases at J, with 11 bases in the middle. Germline loops: CDR1 SEHNR, CDR2 FQNEAQ (reference sequence). The CDR3 contains 13 residues. CDR3 residues: CASSLTGTFGYTF. CDR3 in DNA: TGTGCCAGCAGCTTAACAGGAACGTTTGGCTACACCTTC.